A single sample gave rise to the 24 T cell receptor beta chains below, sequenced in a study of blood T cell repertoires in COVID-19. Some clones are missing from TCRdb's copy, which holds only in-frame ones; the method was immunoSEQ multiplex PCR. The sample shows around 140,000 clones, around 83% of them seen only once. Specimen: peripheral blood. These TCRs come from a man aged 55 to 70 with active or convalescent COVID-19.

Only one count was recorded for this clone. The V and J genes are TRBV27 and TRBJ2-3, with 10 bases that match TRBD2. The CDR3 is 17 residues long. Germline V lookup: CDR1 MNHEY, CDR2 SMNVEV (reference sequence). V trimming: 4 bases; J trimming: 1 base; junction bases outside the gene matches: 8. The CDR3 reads CASSSELAGKCTDTQYF. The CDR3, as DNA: TGTGCCAGCAGTTCCGAACTAGCGGGGAAGTGCACAGATACGCAGTATTTT.

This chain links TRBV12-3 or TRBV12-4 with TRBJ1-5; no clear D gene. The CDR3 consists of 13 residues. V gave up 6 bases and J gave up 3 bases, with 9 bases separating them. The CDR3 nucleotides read TGTGCCAGCAGCTCACTCTACAATCAGCCCCAGCATTTT. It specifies CASSSLYNQPQHF.

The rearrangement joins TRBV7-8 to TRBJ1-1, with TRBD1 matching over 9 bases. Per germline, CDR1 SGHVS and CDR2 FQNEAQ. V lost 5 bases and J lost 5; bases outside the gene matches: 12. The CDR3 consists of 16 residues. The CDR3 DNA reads TGTGCCAGCAGCCTAACCCTTAACAGGGGGCGGACTGAAGCTTTCTTT. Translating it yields CASSLTLNRGRTEAFF.

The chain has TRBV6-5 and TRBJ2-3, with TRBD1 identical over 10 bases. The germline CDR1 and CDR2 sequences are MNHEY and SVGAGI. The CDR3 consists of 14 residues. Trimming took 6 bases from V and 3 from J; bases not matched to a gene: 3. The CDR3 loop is CASRDRGRTDTQYF. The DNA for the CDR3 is TGTGCCAGCAGAGACAGGGGGCGGACAGATACGCAGTATTTT.

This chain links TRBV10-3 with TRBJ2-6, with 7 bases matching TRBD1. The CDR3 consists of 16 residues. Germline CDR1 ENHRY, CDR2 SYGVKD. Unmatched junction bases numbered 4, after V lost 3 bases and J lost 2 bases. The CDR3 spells CAISEEGATGANVLTF. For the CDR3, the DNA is TGTGCCATCAGTGAAGAGGGGGCGACTGGGGCCAACGTCCTGACTTTC.

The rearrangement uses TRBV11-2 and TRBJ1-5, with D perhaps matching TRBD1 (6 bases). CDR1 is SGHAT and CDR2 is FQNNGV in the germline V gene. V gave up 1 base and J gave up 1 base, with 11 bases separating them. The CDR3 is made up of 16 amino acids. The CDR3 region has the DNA TGTGCCAGCAGCTTAGGCCCGAGGGGGAGCAATCAGCCCCAGCATTTT. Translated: CASSLGPRGSNQPQHF.

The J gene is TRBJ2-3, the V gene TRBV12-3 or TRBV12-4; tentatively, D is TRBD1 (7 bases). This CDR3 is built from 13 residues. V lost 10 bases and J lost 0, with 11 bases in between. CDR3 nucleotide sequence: TGTGCCACCAGGGGGGCTAGCACAGATACGCAGTATTTT. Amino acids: CATRGASTDTQYF.

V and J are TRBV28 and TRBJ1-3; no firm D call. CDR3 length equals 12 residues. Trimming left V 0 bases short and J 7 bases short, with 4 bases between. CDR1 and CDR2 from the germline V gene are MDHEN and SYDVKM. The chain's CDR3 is CASSLWENTIYF. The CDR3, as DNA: TGTGCCAGCAGTTTATGGGAGAACACCATATATTTT.

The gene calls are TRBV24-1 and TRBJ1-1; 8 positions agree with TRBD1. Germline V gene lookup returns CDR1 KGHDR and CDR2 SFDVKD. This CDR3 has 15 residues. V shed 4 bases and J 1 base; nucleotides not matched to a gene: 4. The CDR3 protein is CATSDAGTGNTEAFF. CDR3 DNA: TGTGCCACCAGTGACGCTGGGACAGGGAACACTGAAGCTTTCTTT.

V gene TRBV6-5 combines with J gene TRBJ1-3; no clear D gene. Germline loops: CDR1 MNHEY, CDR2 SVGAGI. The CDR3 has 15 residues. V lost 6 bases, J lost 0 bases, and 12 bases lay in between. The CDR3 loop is CASSPDMSSGNTIYF. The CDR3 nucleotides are TGTGCCAGCAGCCCCGACATGAGCTCTGGAAACACCATATATTTT.

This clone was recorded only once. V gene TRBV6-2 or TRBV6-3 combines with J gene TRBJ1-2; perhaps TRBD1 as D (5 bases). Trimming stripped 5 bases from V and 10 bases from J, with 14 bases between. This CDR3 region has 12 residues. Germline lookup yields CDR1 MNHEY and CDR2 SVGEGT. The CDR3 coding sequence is TGTGCCAGCAGTCCCCGGGGGTTTGACTACACCTTC. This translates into CASSPRGFDYTF.

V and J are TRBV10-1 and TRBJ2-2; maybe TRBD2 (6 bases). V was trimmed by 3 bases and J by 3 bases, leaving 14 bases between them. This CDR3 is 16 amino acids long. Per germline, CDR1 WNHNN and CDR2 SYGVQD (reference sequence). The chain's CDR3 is CASSDGLAIDTGELFF. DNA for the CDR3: TGCGCCAGCAGTGATGGGCTAGCGATAGACACCGGGGAGCTGTTTTTT.

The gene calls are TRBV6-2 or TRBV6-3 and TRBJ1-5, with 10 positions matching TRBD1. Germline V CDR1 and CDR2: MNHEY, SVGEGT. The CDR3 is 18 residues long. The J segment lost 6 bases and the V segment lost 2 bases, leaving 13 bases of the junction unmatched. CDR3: CASSYPHLGTGAGQPQHF. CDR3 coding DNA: TGTGCCAGCAGTTACCCGCATCTAGGGACAGGGGCTGGTCAGCCCCAGCATTTT.

The CDR3: CASGLVGGYNEQFF. The CDR3 DNA is TGTGCTAGTGGTTTGGTAGGGGGATACAATGAGCAGTTCTTC. This chain uses TRBV12-5 with TRBJ2-1; a weak D match, TRBD1 (6 bases). The CDR3 is 14 amino acids. V was pared by 0 bases and J by 4 bases, with 7 bases between. Per the germline V gene, CDR1 is LGHNT and CDR2 is FRNRAP.

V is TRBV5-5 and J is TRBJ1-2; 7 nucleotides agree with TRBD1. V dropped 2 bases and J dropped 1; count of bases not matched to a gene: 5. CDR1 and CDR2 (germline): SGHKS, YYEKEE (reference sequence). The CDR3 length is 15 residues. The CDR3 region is CASSFGTASNYGYTF. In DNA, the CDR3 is TGTGCCAGCAGCTTCGGGACAGCAAGTAACTATGGCTACACCTTC.

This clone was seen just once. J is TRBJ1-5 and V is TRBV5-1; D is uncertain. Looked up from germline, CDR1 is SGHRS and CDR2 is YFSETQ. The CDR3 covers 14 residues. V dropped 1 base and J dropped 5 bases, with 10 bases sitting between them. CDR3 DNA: TGCGCCAGCAGCTTGTCGGGGATGGATCAGCCCCAGCATTTT. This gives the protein CASSLSGMDQPQHF.

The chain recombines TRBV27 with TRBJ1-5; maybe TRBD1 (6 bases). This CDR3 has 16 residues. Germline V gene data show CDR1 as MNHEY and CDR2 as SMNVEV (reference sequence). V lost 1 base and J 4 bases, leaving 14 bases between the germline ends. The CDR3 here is CASSLFSDSTNQPQHF. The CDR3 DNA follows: TGTGCCAGCAGTTTATTCTCGGACAGTACAAATCAGCCCCAGCATTTT.

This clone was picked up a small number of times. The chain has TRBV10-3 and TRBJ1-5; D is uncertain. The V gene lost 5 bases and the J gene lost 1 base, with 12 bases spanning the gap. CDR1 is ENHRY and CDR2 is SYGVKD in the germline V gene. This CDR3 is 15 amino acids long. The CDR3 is CAISPGFGSNQPQHF. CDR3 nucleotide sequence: TGTGCCATCAGTCCGGGATTTGGGAGCAATCAGCCCCAGCATTTT.

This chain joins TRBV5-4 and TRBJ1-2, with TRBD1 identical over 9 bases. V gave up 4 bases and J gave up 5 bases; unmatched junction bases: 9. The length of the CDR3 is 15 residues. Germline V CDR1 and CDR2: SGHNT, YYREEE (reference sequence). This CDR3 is CASSGQGQGLYGYTF. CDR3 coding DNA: TGTGCCAGCAGCGGCCAGGGACAGGGATTATATGGCTACACCTTC.

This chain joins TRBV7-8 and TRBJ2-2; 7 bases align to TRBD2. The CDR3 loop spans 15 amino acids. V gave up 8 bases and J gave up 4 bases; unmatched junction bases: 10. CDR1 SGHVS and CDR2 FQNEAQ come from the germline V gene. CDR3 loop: CASPNGLAATGELFF. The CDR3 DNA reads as TGTGCCAGCCCAAACGGGCTAGCGGCCACCGGGGAGCTGTTTTTT. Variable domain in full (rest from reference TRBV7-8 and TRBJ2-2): GAGVSQSPRYKVAKRGQDVALRCDPISGHVSLFWYQQALGQGPEFLTYFQNEAQLDKSGLPSDRFFAERPEGSVSTLKIQRTQQEDSAVYLCASPNGLAATGELFFGEGSRLTVL.

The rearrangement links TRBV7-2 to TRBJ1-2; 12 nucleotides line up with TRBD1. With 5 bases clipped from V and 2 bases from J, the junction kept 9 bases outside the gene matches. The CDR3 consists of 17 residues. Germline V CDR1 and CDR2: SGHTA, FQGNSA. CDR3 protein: CASSPRDRGHWNYGYTF. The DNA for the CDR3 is TGTGCCAGCAGCCCGCGGGACAGGGGGCATTGGAACTATGGCTACACCTTC.

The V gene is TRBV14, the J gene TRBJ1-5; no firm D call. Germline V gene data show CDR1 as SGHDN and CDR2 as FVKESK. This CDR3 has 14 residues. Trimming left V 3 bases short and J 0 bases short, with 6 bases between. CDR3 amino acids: CASSHRGSNQPQHF. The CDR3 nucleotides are TGTGCCAGCAGCCATAGAGGTAGCAATCAGCCCCAGCATTTT.

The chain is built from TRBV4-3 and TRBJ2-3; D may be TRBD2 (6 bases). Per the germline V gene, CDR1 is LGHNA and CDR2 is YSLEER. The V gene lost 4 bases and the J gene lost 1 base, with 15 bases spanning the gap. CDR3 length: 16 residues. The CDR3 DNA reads TGCGCCAGCAGCCCCGGCACGGGAGTCGGCACAGATACGCAGTATTTT. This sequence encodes CASSPGTGVGTDTQYF.

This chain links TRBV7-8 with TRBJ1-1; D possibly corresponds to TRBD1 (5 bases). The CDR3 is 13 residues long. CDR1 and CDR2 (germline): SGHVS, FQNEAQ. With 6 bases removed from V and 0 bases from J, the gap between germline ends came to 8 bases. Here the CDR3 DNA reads TGTGCCAGCAGGCAGGGAATGAACACTGAAGCTTTCTTT. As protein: CASRQGMNTEAFF.